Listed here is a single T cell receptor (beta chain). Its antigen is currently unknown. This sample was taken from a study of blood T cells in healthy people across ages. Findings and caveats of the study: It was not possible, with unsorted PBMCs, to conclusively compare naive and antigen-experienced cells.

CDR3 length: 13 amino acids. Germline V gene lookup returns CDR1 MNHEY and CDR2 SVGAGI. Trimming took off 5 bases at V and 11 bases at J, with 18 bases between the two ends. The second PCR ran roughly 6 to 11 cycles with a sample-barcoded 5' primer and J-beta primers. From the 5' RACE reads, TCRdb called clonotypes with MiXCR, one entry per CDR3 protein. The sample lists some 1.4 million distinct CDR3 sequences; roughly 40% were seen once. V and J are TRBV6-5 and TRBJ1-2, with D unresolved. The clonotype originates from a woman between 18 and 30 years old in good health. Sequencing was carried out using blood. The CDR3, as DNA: TGTGCCAGCAGTACCTCGGACGGTCTAAGGTACACCTTC. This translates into CASSTSDGLRYTF.